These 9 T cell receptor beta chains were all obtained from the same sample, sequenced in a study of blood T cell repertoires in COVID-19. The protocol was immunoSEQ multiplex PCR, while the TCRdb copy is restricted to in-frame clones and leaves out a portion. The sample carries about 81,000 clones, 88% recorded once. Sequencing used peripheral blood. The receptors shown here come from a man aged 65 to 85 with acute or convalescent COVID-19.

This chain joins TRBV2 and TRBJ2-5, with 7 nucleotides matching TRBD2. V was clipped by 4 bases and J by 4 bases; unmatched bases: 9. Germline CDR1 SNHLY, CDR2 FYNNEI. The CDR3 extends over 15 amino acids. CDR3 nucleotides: TGTGCCAGCAGTGCCCTGAGTAGCGGGTCAGAGACCCAGTACTTC. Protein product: CASSALSSGSETQYF.

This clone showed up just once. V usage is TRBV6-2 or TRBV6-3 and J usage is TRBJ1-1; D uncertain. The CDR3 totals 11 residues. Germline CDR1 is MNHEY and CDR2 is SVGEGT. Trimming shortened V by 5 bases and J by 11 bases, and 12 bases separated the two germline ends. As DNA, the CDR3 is TGTGCCAGCAGTAAGGCCTCGGGGGCTTTCTTT. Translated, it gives CASSKASGAFF.

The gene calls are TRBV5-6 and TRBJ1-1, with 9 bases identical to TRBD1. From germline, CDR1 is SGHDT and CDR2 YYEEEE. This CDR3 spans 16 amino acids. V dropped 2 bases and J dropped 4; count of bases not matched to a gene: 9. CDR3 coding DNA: TGTGCCAGCAGCTTCGGGACAGGGAGTTCGGGCACTGAAGCTTTCTTT. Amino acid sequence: CASSFGTGSSGTEAFF.

CDR3 DNA sequence: TGTGCCAGCAGTTACTCGCAGACACGTATGGTCGACACCATATATTTT. Its protein is CASSYSQTRMVDTIYF. The rearrangement uses TRBV6-5 and TRBJ1-3; D not resolved. CDR1 and CDR2 from the germline V gene are MNHEY and SVGAGI. CDR3 length: 16 residues. Trimming took 0 bases from V and 8 from J, leaving 17 bases between them.

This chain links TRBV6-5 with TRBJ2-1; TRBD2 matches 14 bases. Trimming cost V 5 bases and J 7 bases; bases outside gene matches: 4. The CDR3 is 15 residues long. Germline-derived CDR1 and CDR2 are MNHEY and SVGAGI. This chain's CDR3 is CASSTGTSGSNEQFF. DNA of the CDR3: TGTGCCAGCAGTACCGGGACTAGCGGGAGTAATGAGCAGTTCTTC.

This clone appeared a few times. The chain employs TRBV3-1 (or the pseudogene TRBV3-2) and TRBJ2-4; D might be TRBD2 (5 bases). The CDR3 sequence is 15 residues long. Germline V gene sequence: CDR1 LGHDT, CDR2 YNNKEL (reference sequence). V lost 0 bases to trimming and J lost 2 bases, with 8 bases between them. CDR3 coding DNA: TGTGCCAGCAGCCAAGATACGGGGACCAAAAACATTCAGTACTTC. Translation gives CASSQDTGTKNIQYF.

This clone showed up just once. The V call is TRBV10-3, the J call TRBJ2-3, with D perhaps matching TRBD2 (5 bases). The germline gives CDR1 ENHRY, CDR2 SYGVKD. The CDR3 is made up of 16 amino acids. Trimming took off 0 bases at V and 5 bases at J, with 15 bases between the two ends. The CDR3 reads CAISESSGEKGDTQYF. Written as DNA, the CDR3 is TGTGCCATCAGTGAGTCTTCCGGGGAGAAGGGAGATACGCAGTATTTT.

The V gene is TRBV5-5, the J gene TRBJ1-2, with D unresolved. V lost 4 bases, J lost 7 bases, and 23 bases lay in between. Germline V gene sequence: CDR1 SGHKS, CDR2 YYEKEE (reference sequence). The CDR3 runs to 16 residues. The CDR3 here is CASSVTGSGSEGGYTF. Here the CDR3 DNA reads TGTGCCAGCAGCGTTACCGGGAGCGGCTCTGAGGGTGGCTACACCTTC.

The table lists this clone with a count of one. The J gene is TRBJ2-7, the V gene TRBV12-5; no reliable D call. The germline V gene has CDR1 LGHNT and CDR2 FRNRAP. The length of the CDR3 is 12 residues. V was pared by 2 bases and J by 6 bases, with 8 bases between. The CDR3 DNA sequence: TGTGCTAGTGGTTTGAGTGGCCGCGAGCAGTACTTC. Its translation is CASGLSGREQYF.